The 15 T cell receptor beta chains given below trace back to one sample, sequenced in a study of sequential checkpoint blockade in melanoma. Data came from immunoSEQ multiplex PCR; TCRdb stores just in-frame clones and leaves some out. Of around 18,000 clones in the sample, roughly 69% were seen once. Indicated treatment: randomized to nivolumab then ipilimumab (arm A) or the reverse (arm B). Material: CD8+ T cells sorted from blood (inferred from file names), obtained from a patient given nivolumab and ipilimumab in sequence. Receptor source: a human donor with melanoma.

The chain carries TRBV7-2 and TRBJ2-3, with 8 nucleotides matching TRBD2. V lost 5 bases, J lost 0 bases, and 13 bases stayed unmatched. Germline V gene lookup returns CDR1 SGHTA and CDR2 FQGNSA. The CDR3 length is 18 residues. The CDR3, as DNA: TGTGCCAGCAGCCATTCGGCGCCTAGCGGGTCTAGCACAGATACGCAGTATTTT. It specifies CASSHSAPSGSSTDTQYF.

In this sample, this clone is medium-sized. CDR3 coding DNA: TGTGCCAGCAGTTACCTAAATCAGCCCCAGCATTTT. As protein: CASSYLNQPQHF. The chain combines TRBV28 with TRBJ1-5; unclear D gene. The V and J ends lost 4 bases and 4 bases respectively, with 5 bases between them. This CDR3 contains 12 residues. Germline-derived CDR1 and CDR2 are MDHEN and SYDVKM.

This rearrangement joins TRBV6-6 to TRBJ2-7; TRBD1 agrees at 8 bases. With V trimmed by 0 bases and J by 9 bases, 7 bases remained unmatched. Germline CDR1 and CDR2: MNHNY and SVGAGI (reference sequence). The CDR3 contains 14 residues. CDR3 sequence (DNA): TGTGCCAGCAGTTACTCTGGGACAGGCTCGGGGCAGTACTTC. It translates to CASSYSGTGSGQYF.

This clone has more than one count but fewer than ten. The chain has TRBV19 and TRBJ2-1, with D possibly TRBD1 on 5 matching bases. V dropped 6 bases and J dropped 3 bases, with 12 bases sitting between them. The germline CDR1 and CDR2 sequences are LNHDA and SQIVND (reference sequence). The CDR3 consists of 14 residues. The CDR3 loop is CASRGQASYNEQFF. The CDR3 nucleotides read TGTGCCAGTAGGGGGCAGGCCAGCTACAATGAGCAGTTCTTC.

This clone was observed a single time. The gene calls are TRBV5-5 and TRBJ2-7; 7 bases agree with TRBD1. Germline V gene sequence: CDR1 SGHKS, CDR2 YYEKEE (reference sequence). V gave up 4 bases and J gave up 2 bases; unmatched junction bases: 9. This CDR3 has 15 residues. The DNA of the CDR3 is TGTGCCAGCAGCACCTACCGGGACAGCCCCTACGAGCAGTACTTC. It codes for CASSTYRDSPYEQYF.

The chain couples TRBV7-8 to TRBJ2-3, with 12 bases identical to TRBD2. Germline loops: CDR1 SGHVS, CDR2 FQNEAQ. There are 16 residues in the CDR3. Germline trimming cut 2 bases from V and 4 bases from J; bases unmatched to any gene: 4. The CDR3 loop reads CASSLPLAGGSDTQYF. The CDR3 nucleotides read TGTGCCAGCAGCTTACCCCTAGCGGGAGGGTCAGATACGCAGTATTTT.

The chain has TRBV6-1 and TRBJ1-4, with TRBD1 matching 8 bases. The CDR3 runs to 15 residues. The germline V gene has CDR1 MNHNS and CDR2 SASEGT. Trimming at V came to 10 bases and at J to 7 bases, leaving 14 bases not matched to a gene. This chain's CDR3 is CATRPEAGGFEKLFF. The CDR3 coding sequence is TGTGCCACCCGGCCCGAGGCAGGGGGCTTTGAAAAACTGTTTTTT.

This chain connects TRBV7-3 to TRBJ1-1; D unresolved. The CDR3 runs to 15 residues. CDR1 and CDR2 (germline): SGHTA, FQGTGA. The V gene lost 5 bases and the J gene lost 0 bases, with 13 bases spanning the gap. The CDR3 bases are TGTGCCAGCAGCCCAATCCGAGGGATGAACACTGAAGCTTTCTTT. Amino acid sequence: CASSPIRGMNTEAFF.

The chain recombines TRBV4-1 with TRBJ1-5; no reliable D call. The CDR3 contains 16 residues. Between the trimmed V and J ends, which lost 3 bases and 0 bases, there was a span of 12 bases. Germline CDR1 MGHRA, CDR2 YSYEKL. Here the CDR3 DNA reads TGCGCCAGCAGCCAGTACGGACTGGCTAGCAATCAGCCCCAGCATTTT. Protein product: CASSQYGLASNQPQHF.

The V call is TRBV10-3, the J call TRBJ2-7, with TRBD2 matching 13 bases. Germline-derived CDR1 and CDR2 are ENHRY and SYGVKD. Trimming took 7 bases from V and 5 from J; bases not matched to a gene: 2. The CDR3 contains 13 residues. The CDR3 DNA is TGTGCCATCACCGGGACTAGCGGGGACGAGCAGTACTTC. It codes for CAITGTSGDEQYF.

The chain is built from TRBV6-1 and TRBJ2-7; unclear D gene. The germline V and J ends were trimmed by 5 bases and 0 bases, with 11 bases remaining between them. CDR3 length: 14 residues. CDR1 is MNHNS, CDR2 SASEGT, per germline. The CDR3: CASSISVLSYEQYF. The CDR3 coding sequence is TGTGCCAGCAGTATATCGGTGCTCTCCTACGAGCAGTACTTC.

The chain has TRBV13 and TRBJ2-5; unclear D gene. The J call may be mistaken, given a closer DNA end match to TRBJ2-7. CDR1 is PRHDT, CDR2 FYEKMQ, per germline (reference sequence). The CDR3 runs to 14 residues. The CDR3 is CASSLWASSYEQYF. CDR3 coding DNA: TGTGCCAGCAGCTTATGGGCTAGCTCCTACGAGCAGTACTTC.

The rearrangement uses TRBV30 and TRBJ1-4, with 10 positions matching TRBD1. J gave up 10 bases and V 5 bases, and 7 bases lay outside the gene matches. The germline gives CDR1 GTSNPN, CDR2 SVGIG (reference sequence). The CDR3 is 13 amino acids. The CDR3 is CAWEGTGAGKLFF. The CDR3 DNA sequence: TGTGCCTGGGAAGGGACAGGGGCAGGAAAACTGTTTTTT.

This clone is a singleton in its sample. The rearrangement uses TRBV27 and TRBJ2-7; the D gene is possibly TRBD2 (6 bases). Germline V gives CDR1 MNHEY, CDR2 SMNVEV (reference sequence). CDR3 length: 14 amino acids. Trimming removed 6 bases from V and 2 bases from J, with 14 bases in between. CDR3 loop: CASSLGGKAYEQYF. The CDR3 DNA sequence: TGTGCCAGCAGCTTGGGAGGTAAGGCCTACGAGCAGTACTTC.

This clone was counted a single time. The V call is TRBV7-9, the J call TRBJ1-3; D is unresolved. V lost 6 bases and J 1 base, leaving 10 bases between the germline ends. The length of the CDR3 is 14 residues. CDR1 is SEHNR and CDR2 is FQNEAQ in the germline V gene (reference sequence). CDR3 region: CASSPSNSGNTIYF. The CDR3 coding sequence is TGTGCCAGCAGTCCCTCTAATTCTGGAAACACCATATATTTT.